The clone carrying this TCR beta chain showed up just once. Its antigen is currently unknown. Germline assignment: CDR1 MNHNS and CDR2 SASEGT. This CDR3 has 14 residues. V shed 6 bases and J shed 6 bases, with 14 bases lying between them. The PCR made use of 60 Vbeta and 13 Jbeta primers. TCRdb's table, derived via immunoSEQ multiplex PCR, lists solely in-frame clones and lacks some. The sample yields about 140,000 clones, approximately 70% seen once. These data originate in a study of cytomegalovirus exposure and HLA in healthy donors. Whole-study findings and limits: A missense variant in DCLRE1C was later tied to TCR beta V- and J-gene trimming.

Sequencing used PBMCs. The chain carries TRBV6-1 and TRBJ1-4; TRBD1 is a possible D gene (5 bases). This sequence originates from a woman in her 30s in good health and CMV-seronegative. CDR3 sequence (DNA): TGTGCCAGCAGACTGACAGCCGGAGATGAAAAACTGTTTTTT. It encodes CASRLTAGDEKLFF.